The 7 T cell receptor beta chains reported below all come from one sample, sequenced in a study of PD-L1 blockade in urothelial cancer. The method was immunoSEQ multiplex PCR; TCRdb's version includes in-frame clones alone and lacks a portion of them. The data show under 130,000 clones, 70% to 85% seen once. The sequencing here drew on PBMCs, taken around atezolizumab (anti-PD-L1) treatment. Receptors originate from a man aged 45 to 65 with urothelial cancer.

The genes are TRBV15 and TRBJ2-7; 7 nucleotides match TRBD1. The germline gives CDR1 LNHNV, CDR2 YYDKDF (reference sequence). V trimming: 1 base; J trimming: 5 bases; junction bases outside the gene matches: 8. The CDR3 covers 15 residues. CDR3 nucleotides: TGTGCCACCAGCAGAGCGGGCACAGGGGCCAACGAGCAGTACTTC. Its translation is CATSRAGTGANEQYF.

This chain uses TRBV15 with TRBJ1-5; TRBD1 is a possible D gene (6 bases). Trimming stripped 3 bases from V and 4 bases from J, with 16 bases between. The CDR3 is 16 residues long. Looked up from germline, CDR1 is LNHNV and CDR2 is YYDKDF (reference sequence). The CDR3, as DNA: TGTGCCACCAGCAGTATAAACACAGGGCTGAATCAGCCCCAGCATTTT. Translating it yields CATSSINTGLNQPQHF.

The DNA for the CDR3 is TGTGCCAGCAGCGCCGAGGGAGGGGGGCTAAGCTACAATGAGCAGTTCTTC. It translates to CASSAEGGGLSYNEQFF. The chain uses TRBV9 and TRBJ2-1; possible D gene TRBD2, 7 bases. The V end lost 3 bases, the J end lost 3 bases, and 19 bases lay between the germline ends. This CDR3 has 17 residues. From germline, CDR1 is SGDLS and CDR2 YYNGEE.

The chain carries TRBV6-5 and TRBJ2-7; D might be TRBD1 (6 bases). Trimming removed 6 bases from V and 3 bases from J, with 12 bases in between. Per germline, CDR1 MNHEY and CDR2 SVGAGI. The CDR3 is 13 residues long. CDR3 sequence reads: CASRLTGNYEQYF. CDR3 coding DNA: TGTGCCAGCAGACTCACAGGGAACTACGAGCAGTACTTC.

V is TRBV4-2 and J is TRBJ2-5, with 11 bases matching TRBD1. This CDR3 contains 17 residues. The junction had 7 bases not matched to a gene; V was cut back by 0 bases and J by 4 bases. Per germline, CDR1 LGHNA and CDR2 YNFKEQ. The CDR3 DNA reads TGTGCCAGCAGCCAAGAGCGCCCCGGGACAGGGGGAGAGACCCAGTACTTC. It is translated as CASSQERPGTGGETQYF.

The chain carries TRBV5-1 and TRBJ1-2, with D unresolved. CDR3 length: 13 residues. The V gene's germline CDR1 is SGHRS and CDR2 YFSETQ. Trimming removed 0 bases at V and 3 bases at J, with 6 bases between. CDR3 residues: CASSLDGDYGYTF. The CDR3 DNA sequence: TGCGCCAGCAGCTTGGACGGGGACTATGGCTACACCTTC.

This chain links TRBV7-8 with TRBJ2-1; a weak D match, TRBD2 (5 bases). The CDR3 consists of 14 residues. Germline V gene lookup returns CDR1 SGHVS and CDR2 FQNEAQ. Deletions cut 3 bases from V and 4 bases from J, with 10 bases between. The CDR3 coding sequence is TGTGCCAGCAGCTTTAGAGGGAGTTACAATGAGCAGTTCTTC. Translated, it gives CASSFRGSYNEQFF.